A selection of T cell receptor beta chains follows, all from one sample in a study of early T cells in non-severe SARS-CoV-2 infection. MiXCR was run by TCRdb on the 5' RACE reads, yielding one entry per CDR3 protein. The sample records 30,000 to 40,000 distinct CDR3 sequences, 5% to 6.5% being singletons. Sequenced: whole blood. The receptors were gathered from an adult who was a healthcare worker with PCR-confirmed SARS-CoV-2 infection or an uninfected control (not recorded which). CDR3s leave out the opening cysteine and the closing phenylalanine or tryptophan. The order of the fields is clone size, J gene, CDR3 length, V gene, CDR3 protein. Clone sizes are given selectively: once, few, many, or a class where the clone is expanded.

clone_size: many
j_call: TRBJ2-7
cdr3_length: 10
v_call: TRBV12-3/TRBV12-4
cdr3_aa: ASTSGVYEQY

clone_size: many
j_call: TRBJ1-4
cdr3_length: 13
v_call: TRBV7-9
cdr3_aa: ASSPQGGMSEKLF

clone_size: many
j_call: TRBJ1-3
cdr3_length: 12
v_call: TRBV4-3
cdr3_aa: ASSQDRRGNTIY

clone_size: many
j_call: TRBJ2-1
cdr3_length: 15
v_call: TRBV7-2
cdr3_aa: ASSLGAGTSSHNEQF

clone_size: many
j_call: TRBJ1-2
cdr3_length: 13
v_call: TRBV10-3
cdr3_aa: AISEWTGANYGYT

clone_size: NA
j_call: TRBJ1-3
cdr3_length: 14
v_call: TRBV5-6
cdr3_aa: ASSPSHHYSGNTIY

clone_size: many
j_call: TRBJ2-3
cdr3_length: 14
v_call: TRBV5-1
cdr3_aa: ASSLVFSGGTDTQY

clone_size: many
j_call: TRBJ1-1
cdr3_length: 13
v_call: TRBV5-4
cdr3_aa: ASSPNVAGGAEAF

clone_size: NA
j_call: TRBJ2-6
cdr3_length: 14
v_call: TRBV6-5
cdr3_aa: ATLRGPFSGANVLT

clone_size: many
j_call: TRBJ1-2
cdr3_length: 11
v_call: TRBV13
cdr3_aa: ASSEGQGYGYT

clone_size: many
j_call: TRBJ1-5
cdr3_length: 10
v_call: TRBV6-2/TRBV6-3
cdr3_aa: ASSPDNQPQH

clone_size: many
j_call: TRBJ2-1
cdr3_length: 12
v_call: TRBV29-1
cdr3_aa: SVAPSGFYNEQF

clone_size: many
j_call: TRBJ1-5
cdr3_length: 13
v_call: TRBV6-5
cdr3_aa: ASSYSWGGRQPQH

clone_size: many
j_call: TRBJ1-5
cdr3_length: 12
v_call: TRBV4-2
cdr3_aa: ASSQGQENQPQH

clone_size: NA
j_call: TRBJ2-6
cdr3_length: 14
v_call: TRBV7-3
cdr3_aa: ASSVGLTAGANVLT

clone_size: many
j_call: TRBJ1-1
cdr3_length: 11
v_call: TRBV9
cdr3_aa: ASSVAPHTEAF

clone_size: many
j_call: TRBJ2-3
cdr3_length: 14
v_call: TRBV9
cdr3_aa: ASSPPGTSGSVTQY

clone_size: many
j_call: TRBJ2-1
cdr3_length: 16
v_call: TRBV6-5
cdr3_aa: ASRGLAGVQGVLDEQF

clone_size: many
j_call: TRBJ2-1
cdr3_length: 13
v_call: TRBV5-1
cdr3_aa: ASRRTPSSYNEQF

clone_size: many
j_call: TRBJ1-1
cdr3_length: 12
v_call: TRBV5-6
cdr3_aa: ASSLVGGEVEAF

clone_size: medium-sized
j_call: TRBJ2-3
cdr3_length: 11
v_call: TRBV7-8
cdr3_aa: ASSGQGTDTQY

clone_size: NA
j_call: TRBJ2-7
cdr3_length: 14
v_call: TRBV20-1
cdr3_aa: SARDPVGTSINEQY

clone_size: once
j_call: TRBJ2-7
cdr3_length: 9
v_call: TRBV29-1
cdr3_aa: SVAELAEQY

clone_size: NA
j_call: TRBJ2-3
cdr3_length: 13
v_call: TRBV20-1
cdr3_aa: SARGGQGTTDTQY

clone_size: many
j_call: TRBJ2-7
cdr3_length: 10
v_call: TRBV5-1
cdr3_aa: ASSEGAYEQY

clone_size: NA
j_call: TRBJ2-4
cdr3_length: 10
v_call: TRBV20-1
cdr3_aa: SARTSANIQY

clone_size: many
j_call: TRBJ1-5
cdr3_length: 13
v_call: TRBV6-4
cdr3_aa: ASSDGTGGNQPQH

clone_size: NA
j_call: TRBJ2-3
cdr3_length: 15
v_call: TRBV11-3
cdr3_aa: ASSLTSGRQGTDTQY

clone_size: many
j_call: TRBJ2-5
cdr3_length: 15
v_call: TRBV5-1
cdr3_aa: ASSDYGLAGGQETQY

clone_size: few
j_call: TRBJ2-1
cdr3_length: 13
v_call: TRBV9
cdr3_aa: ASSAGSSGYNEQF

clone_size: NA
j_call: TRBJ2-2
cdr3_length: 15
v_call: TRBV6-6
cdr3_aa: ASSYSTLAANTGELF

clone_size: many
j_call: TRBJ1-1
cdr3_length: 12
v_call: TRBV7-2
cdr3_aa: ASRDDSRGTEAF

clone_size: many
j_call: TRBJ2-1
cdr3_length: 13
v_call: TRBV27
cdr3_aa: ASSPWTSGSDEQF

clone_size: few
j_call: TRBJ2-1
cdr3_length: 13
v_call: TRBV7-9
cdr3_aa: ASRERVSSYNEQF

clone_size: many
j_call: TRBJ2-5
cdr3_length: 14
v_call: TRBV11-2
cdr3_aa: ASSHLPLAGDETQY

clone_size: many
j_call: TRBJ2-1
cdr3_length: 9
v_call: TRBV2
cdr3_aa: ASELGGEQF

clone_size: many
j_call: TRBJ2-7
cdr3_length: 12
v_call: TRBV12-3/TRBV12-4
cdr3_aa: ASLSQTGNNEQY

clone_size: many
j_call: TRBJ2-3
cdr3_length: 10
v_call: TRBV12-5
cdr3_aa: ASCARTDTQY

clone_size: many
j_call: TRBJ2-3
cdr3_length: 16
v_call: TRBV7-9
cdr3_aa: ASSPRTGWGTSTDTQY

clone_size: many
j_call: TRBJ1-2
cdr3_length: 11
v_call: TRBV20-1
cdr3_aa: SAREEGANGYT

clone_size: many
j_call: TRBJ2-2
cdr3_length: 13
v_call: TRBV10-2
cdr3_aa: ASNPTFSDTGELF

clone_size: few
j_call: TRBJ1-1
cdr3_length: 12
v_call: TRBV12-5
cdr3_aa: ASGLDRTGWEAF

clone_size: NA
j_call: TRBJ1-2
cdr3_length: 12
v_call: TRBV20-1
cdr3_aa: SAQPPGYFYGYT

clone_size: NA
j_call: TRBJ2-5
cdr3_length: 13
v_call: TRBV7-6
cdr3_aa: ASSSSQTGMEAQY

clone_size: once
j_call: TRBJ2-1
cdr3_length: 12
v_call: TRBV10-3
cdr3_aa: AIRGTSGDDEQF

clone_size: many
j_call: TRBJ2-5
cdr3_length: 12
v_call: TRBV12-3/TRBV12-4
cdr3_aa: ASRETGGQETQY

clone_size: many
j_call: TRBJ1-5
cdr3_length: 13
v_call: TRBV20-1
cdr3_aa: SATLVSRPNQPQH

clone_size: few
j_call: TRBJ1-2
cdr3_length: 10
v_call: TRBV29-1
cdr3_aa: SGAGANYGYT